This T cell receptor (beta chain) was recovered during a study of blood T cell repertoires in COVID-19. Study-wide background: Spain, Italy and the United States supplied samples that represented acute and convalescent COVID-19. In each case, the material was cDNA or gDNA derived from T cells, B-cell-depleted T cells, or PBMCs.

Participants were aged about 18 to 100 years, lived in under 25 US areas, and enrolled virtually. The data were produced by immunoSEQ multiplex PCR, yet TCRdb's version contains in-frame clones alone and is incomplete. The sample holds 130,000 or so clones; over 80% are singletons and the top ten take over 15%. Trimming cost V 4 bases and J 3 bases, with 6 bases left between them. This CDR3 has 13 residues. CDR1 is LGHDT and CDR2 is YNNKEL in the germline V gene (reference sequence). The sequence was collected from a young man who had recovered from COVID-19. Sequenced sample: PBMCs or T cells enriched from blood (not recorded which). The rearrangement links TRBV3-1 (or the pseudogene TRBV3-2) to TRBJ2-2; D unclear. Written as DNA, the CDR3 is TGTGCCAGCAGCCTTCAATACACCGGGGAGCTGTTTTTT. This sequence encodes CASSLQYTGELFF.